These T cell receptor beta chains were read from a single sample in a study of blood T cell repertoires in COVID-19. Clones were sequenced by immunoSEQ multiplex PCR, and TCRdb holds only the in-frame ones, with some missing. Of about 200,000 clones in the sample, approximately 88% were seen once. Sequenced sample: peripheral blood. The origin of the receptors is a man aged 35-49 years with acute or convalescent COVID-19. Each CDR3 is given with its conserved first and last residue. Fields, in order: clone size, J gene, V gene, D gene, CDR3 protein, CDR3 DNA. A D gene is named only where the DNA matches it firmly. Expanded clones are given a class, and other clones once, few, many or no size at all.

NA TRBJ2-5 TRBV29-1 TRBD2 CSVLGLATQETQYF TGCAGCGTTTTAGGACTAGCTACCCAAGAGACCCAGTACTTC
NA TRBJ1-1 TRBV7-6 NA CASSHGGPSTEAFF TGTGCCAGCTCCCACGGGGGGCCTTCGACTGAAGCTTTCTTT
NA TRBJ1-1 TRBV7-8 TRBD1 CASSLRDRGSNTEAFF TGTGCCAGCAGCTTACGGGACAGGGGATCTAACACTGAAGCTTTCTTT
NA TRBJ2-1 TRBV5-5 NA CASSLGGFGTQQFF TGTGCCAGCAGCTTGGGGGGGTTTGGGACTCAGCAGTTCTTC
NA TRBJ2-3 TRBV5-1 NA CASSIGTRTDTQYF TGCGCCAGCAGTATCGGGACACGCACAGATACGCAGTATTTT
NA TRBJ1-5 TRBV18 NA CASSPLPGLSDQPQHF TGTGCCAGCTCACCACTACCGGGGTTGTCAGATCAGCCCCAGCATTTT
NA TRBJ1-2 TRBV10-3 TRBD1 CAISERREGAGDGYTF TGTGCCATCAGTGAGAGGCGAGAGGGGGCAGGGGATGGCTACACCTTC
NA TRBJ2-5 TRBV27 TRBD2 CASSLLAEETQYF TGTGCCAGCAGTTTACTAGCGGAAGAGACCCAGTACTTC
few TRBJ1-3 TRBV30 NA CAWSVSTGNTIYF TGTGCCTGGAGTGTATCTACTGGAAACACCATATATTTT
NA TRBJ2-7 TRBV9 NA CASSAQETSSYEQYF TGTGCCAGCAGCGCCCAAGAAACCAGCTCCTACGAGCAGTACTTC
once TRBJ1-6 TRBV6-1 NA CASSEWQDISPLHF TGTGCCAGCAGTGAATGGCAGGATATTTCACCCCTCCACTTT
once TRBJ2-1 TRBV15 NA CATSRAARGEQFF TGTGCCACCAGCAGAGCAGCCCGCGGTGAGCAGTTCTTC
few TRBJ1-2 TRBV6-5 TRBD1 CASSYYQAGGLGGYTF TGTGCCAGCAGTTATTACCAGGCAGGGGGTTTGGGTGGCTACACCTTC
NA TRBJ1-5 TRBV19 TRBD1 CASSMGTGHQPQHF TGTGCCAGTAGTATGGGGACAGGGCATCAGCCCCAGCATTTT
NA TRBJ2-7 TRBV7-2 NA CASSTGGFSYEQYF TGTGCCAGCAGCACCGGCGGATTCAGCTACGAGCAGTACTTC
few TRBJ1-5 TRBV6-2/TRBV6-3 TRBD1 CASSRRRTGDNQPQHF TGTGCCAGCAGCCGAAGGAGGACAGGGGATAATCAGCCCCAGCATTTT
NA TRBJ2-2 TRBV6-5 NA CASSRTGQNTGELFF TGTGCCAGCAGCAGAACAGGGCAGAACACCGGGGAGCTGTTTTTT
NA TRBJ1-2 TRBV6-5 NA CASSYSSNSGYTF TGTGCCAGCAGTTACTCGTCTAATAGTGGCTACACCTTC